The T cell receptor (beta chain) under discussion was sequenced for a study of technical replicates of blood from several donors. The protocol was immunoSEQ multiplex PCR, while the TCRdb copy is restricted to in-frame clones and leaves out a portion. Seen here are approximately 70,000 clones, around 95% observed once, and the top ten hold more than 0.2%. This CDR3 is built from 13 residues. The germline V and J ends were trimmed by 2 bases and 7 bases, with 11 bases remaining between them. The germline V gene has CDR1 SGHVS and CDR2 FQNEAQ. This TCR was recovered from a human donor in good health. This chain uses TRBV7-8 with TRBJ1-1; D not certain. Sequencing input: T cells isolated from PBMCs. CDR3 region: CASSLSYVHEAFF. The CDR3 DNA is TGTGCCAGCAGCTTAAGTTATGTACATGAAGCTTTCTTT.